This TCR beta chain was sequenced in a study of blood T cell repertoires in COVID-19. Study context: Spain, Italy and the United States supplied samples that represented acute and convalescent COVID-19. PBMCs, B-cell-depleted T cells, or T cells provided the cDNA or gDNA that made up the material.

Trimming removed 0 bases from V and 7 bases from J; junction bases left unmatched: 16. Germline V gene lookup returns CDR1 SGHRS and CDR2 YFSETQ. The CDR3 is 18 amino acids. TCRdb's copy holds only in-frame clones and misses some; the assay was immunoSEQ multiplex PCR. The sample shows 200,000 to 300,000 clones, 83% of them seen only once. This clonotype originated in a human donor in a cohort sampled during active COVID-19. Material for sequencing was peripheral blood. The chain is built from TRBV5-1 and TRBJ2-4; 7 nucleotides agree with TRBD2. The CDR3 protein is CASSLAGGPVSIGNIQYF. CDR3 coding DNA: TGCGCCAGCAGCTTGGCGGGGGGACCAGTTTCGATTGGGAACATTCAGTACTTC.